This TCR beta chain derives from a study of T cells after yellow fever vaccination. A 5'RACE template-switching step, the method used to make TCR cDNA, added a universal primer site and UMIs. TCRdb used MiXCR to reprocess the 5' RACE reads, holding one entry per CDR3 protein. The sample lists about 110,000 distinct CDR3 sequences, 8.4% occurring once. This clonotype was recorded a few times. Its antigen is undetermined. The V gene lost 4 bases and the J gene lost 0 bases, with 11 bases spanning the gap. Germline V gives CDR1 SGHKS, CDR2 YYEKEE (reference sequence). There are 15 residues in the CDR3. Study findings and constraints: CD4 and CD8 compartments shared a small share of clonotypes.

The J gene is TRBJ2-1, the V gene TRBV5-5; D unresolved. The sequences come from CD8+ T cells sorted from PBMCs, collected 45 days after the yellow fever booster vaccination. This clonotype was sampled from a man younger than 45 who received the YFV17D yellow fever vaccine. CDR3 sequence (DNA): TGTGCCAGCAGCCCTCACCTTAGCTCCTACAATGAGCAGTTCTTC. It translates to CASSPHLSSYNEQFF.